One and the same sample provided the 6 T cell receptor beta chains below, sequenced in a study of cytomegalovirus exposure and HLA in healthy donors. A multiplex PCR was run with 60 Vbeta primers and 13 Jbeta primers. Some clones are missing from TCRdb's copy, which holds only in-frame ones; the method was immunoSEQ multiplex PCR. Among around 170,000 clones listed, approximately 84% were seen once. The sequenced sample consisted of PBMCs. Receptors originate from a middle-aged man in good health and CMV-seronegative.

This rearrangement joins TRBV6-6 to TRBJ2-5; a possible D gene is TRBD1 (5 bases). The assigned J gene may be wrong: the sequence end matches TRBJ2-7 better. The CDR3 extends over 14 amino acids. CDR1 and CDR2 (germline): MNHNY, SVGAGI (reference sequence). CDR3 protein: CASSSTVGAYEQYF. The CDR3 DNA is TGTGCCAGCAGTTCGACAGTAGGCGCTTACGAGCAGTACTTC.

The rearrangement joins TRBV6-5 to TRBJ2-3; TRBD2 might be the D (5 bases). This CDR3 region has 12 residues. The V and J ends lost 8 bases and 0 bases respectively, with 6 bases between them. Germline CDR1 is MNHEY and CDR2 is SVGAGI. Here the CDR3 reads CASRTSTDTQYF. CDR3 DNA: TGTGCCAGCCGGACTAGCACAGATACGCAGTATTTT.

The chain employs TRBV7-2 and TRBJ2-3; 8 positions match TRBD2. The germline CDR1 and CDR2 sequences are SGHTA and FQGNSA. V dropped 4 bases and J dropped 9; count of bases not matched to a gene: 3. The CDR3 sequence is 12 residues long. CDR3 DNA: TGTGCCAGCAGCTCACTAGCGGCGACGCAGTATTTT. Protein product: CASSSLAATQYF. The full variable domain, in which reference TRBV7-2 and TRBJ2-3 provide the parts outside the CDR3, is GAGVSQSPSNKVTEKGKDVELRCDPISGHTALYWYRQSLGQGLEFLIYFQGNSAPDKSGLPSDRFSAERTGGSVSTLTIQRTQQEDSAVYLCASSSLAATQYFGPGTRLTVL.

J is TRBJ1-4 and V is TRBV6-1; D is unclear. V was trimmed by 10 bases and J by 0 bases, leaving 15 bases between them. This CDR3 is 15 amino acids long. Germline V lookup: CDR1 MNHNS, CDR2 SASEGT. In DNA, the CDR3 is TGTGCCACCAACCGATTGGCAGCAACTAATGAAAAACTGTTTTTT. It yields the protein CATNRLAATNEKLFF.

The J gene is TRBJ1-2, the V gene TRBV7-9; D remains unclear. V was cut by 5 bases and J by 6 bases, with 13 bases left in between. CDR1 is SEHNR and CDR2 is FQNEAQ in the germline V gene (reference sequence). This CDR3 contains 13 residues. For the CDR3, the DNA is TGTGCCAGCAGCGGAGGGAGGGAGAATGGCTACACCTTC. It yields the protein CASSGGRENGYTF.

The V call is TRBV5-1, the J call TRBJ2-7; the match to TRBD1 covers 7 bases. The CDR3 sequence is 13 residues long. The V gene's germline CDR1 is SGHRS and CDR2 YFSETQ. J lost 1 base, V lost 3 bases, and 1 base had no gene match. The CDR3 sequence: CASSSTGSYEQYF. As DNA, the CDR3 is TGCGCCAGCAGCTCGACAGGGTCCTACGAGCAGTACTTC.